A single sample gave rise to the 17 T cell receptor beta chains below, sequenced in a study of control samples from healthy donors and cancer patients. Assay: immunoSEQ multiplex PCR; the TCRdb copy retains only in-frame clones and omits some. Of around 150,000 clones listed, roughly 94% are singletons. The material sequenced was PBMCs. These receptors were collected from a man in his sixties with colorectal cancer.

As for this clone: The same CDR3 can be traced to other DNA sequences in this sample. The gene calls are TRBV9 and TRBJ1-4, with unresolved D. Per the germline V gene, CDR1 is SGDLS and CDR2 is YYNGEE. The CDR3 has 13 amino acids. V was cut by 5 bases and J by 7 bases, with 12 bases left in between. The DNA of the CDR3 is TGTGCCAGCAGTAGGGAGAGTGGTGAAAAACTGTTTTTT. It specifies CASSRESGEKLFF. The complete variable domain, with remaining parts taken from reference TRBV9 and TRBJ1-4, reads DSGVTQTPKHLITATGQRVTLRCSPRSGDLSVYWYQQSLDQGLQFLIQYYNGEERAKGNILERFSAQQFPDLHSELNLSSLELGDSALYFCASSRESGEKLFFGSGTQLSVL.

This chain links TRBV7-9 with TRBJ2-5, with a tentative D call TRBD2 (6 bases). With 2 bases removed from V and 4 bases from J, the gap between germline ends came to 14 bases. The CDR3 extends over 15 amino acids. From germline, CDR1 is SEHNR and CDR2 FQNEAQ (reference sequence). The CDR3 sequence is CASSLWAGSGETQYF. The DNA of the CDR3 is TGTGCCAGCAGCTTATGGGCGGGGTCCGGAGAGACCCAGTACTTC.

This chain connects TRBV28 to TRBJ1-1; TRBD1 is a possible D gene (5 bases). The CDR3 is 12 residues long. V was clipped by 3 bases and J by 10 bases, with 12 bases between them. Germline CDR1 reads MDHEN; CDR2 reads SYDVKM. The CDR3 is CASSFGGSGAFF. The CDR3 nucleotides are TGTGCCAGCAGTTTCGGGGGGAGCGGAGCTTTCTTT.

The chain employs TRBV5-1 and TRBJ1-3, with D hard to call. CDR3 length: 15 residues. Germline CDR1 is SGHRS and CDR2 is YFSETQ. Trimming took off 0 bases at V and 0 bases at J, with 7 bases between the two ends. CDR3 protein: CASSLGAGSGNTIYF. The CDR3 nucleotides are TGCGCCAGCAGCTTGGGGGCAGGCTCTGGAAACACCATATATTTT.

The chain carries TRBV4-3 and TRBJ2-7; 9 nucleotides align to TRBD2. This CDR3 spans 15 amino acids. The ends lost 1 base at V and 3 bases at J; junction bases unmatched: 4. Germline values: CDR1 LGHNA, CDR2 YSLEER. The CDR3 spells CASSQGGSGGYEQYF. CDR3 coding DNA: TGCGCCAGCAGCCAAGGAGGTAGCGGGGGCTACGAGCAGTACTTC.

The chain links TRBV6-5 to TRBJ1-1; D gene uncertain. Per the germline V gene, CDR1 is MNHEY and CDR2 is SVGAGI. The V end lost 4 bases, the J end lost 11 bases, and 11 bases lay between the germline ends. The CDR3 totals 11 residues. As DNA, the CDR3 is TGTGCCAGCAGTTTTGGTGGGCACGCTTTCTTT. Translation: CASSFGGHAFF.

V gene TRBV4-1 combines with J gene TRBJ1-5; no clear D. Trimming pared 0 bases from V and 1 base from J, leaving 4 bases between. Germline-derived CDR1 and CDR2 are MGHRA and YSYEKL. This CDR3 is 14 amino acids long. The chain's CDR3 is CASSQDPSNQPQHF. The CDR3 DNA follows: TGCGCCAGCAGCCAAGATCCAAGCAATCAGCCCCAGCATTTT.

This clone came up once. The CDR3 nucleotides are TGTGCCAGCACGGAATATCAGCGGGGGGGCCGGGATGAGCAGTTCTTC. As protein: CASTEYQRGGRDEQFF. The chain links TRBV27 to TRBJ2-1, with 10 bases fitting TRBD2. This CDR3 contains 16 residues. Per the germline V gene, CDR1 is MNHEY and CDR2 is SMNVEV (reference sequence). V was clipped by 7 bases and J by 8 bases; unmatched bases: 14.

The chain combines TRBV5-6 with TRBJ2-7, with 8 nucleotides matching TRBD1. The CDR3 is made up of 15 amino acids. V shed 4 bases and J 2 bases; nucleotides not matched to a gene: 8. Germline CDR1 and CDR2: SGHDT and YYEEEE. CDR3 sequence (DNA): TGTGCCAGCAGCATCTACGGGACAGGTACCTACGAGCAGTACTTC. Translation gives CASSIYGTGTYEQYF.

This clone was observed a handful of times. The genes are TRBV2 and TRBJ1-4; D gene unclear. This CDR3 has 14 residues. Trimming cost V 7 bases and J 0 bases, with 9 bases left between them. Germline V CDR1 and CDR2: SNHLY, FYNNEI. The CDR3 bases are TGTGCCAGCACCCCGAGAGCAACTAATGAAAAACTGTTTTTT. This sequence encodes CASTPRATNEKLFF.

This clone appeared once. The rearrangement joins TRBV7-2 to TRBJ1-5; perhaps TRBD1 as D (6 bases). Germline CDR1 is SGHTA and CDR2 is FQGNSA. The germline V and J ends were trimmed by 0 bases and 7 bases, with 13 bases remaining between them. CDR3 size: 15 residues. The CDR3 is CASSLARGAGQPQHF. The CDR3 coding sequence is TGTGCCAGCAGCTTAGCGCGGGGGGCCGGGCAGCCCCAGCATTTT.

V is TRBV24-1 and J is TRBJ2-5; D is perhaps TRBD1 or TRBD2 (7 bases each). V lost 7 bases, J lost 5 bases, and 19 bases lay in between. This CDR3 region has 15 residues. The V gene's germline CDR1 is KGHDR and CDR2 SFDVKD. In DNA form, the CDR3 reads TGTGCCACCAGCGCGGGAGAGGGGGCTGCTGAGACCCAGTACTTC. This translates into CATSAGEGAAETQYF.

Here the CDR3 reads CASSQSGGRDVTYEQYF. The CDR3, as DNA: TGCGCCAGCAGCCAATCGGGGGGTCGGGACGTCACCTACGAGCAGTACTTC. This chain links TRBV4-1 with TRBJ2-7, with TRBD2 matching 7 bases. The CDR3 has 17 amino acids. CDR1 MGHRA and CDR2 YSYEKL come from the germline V gene. The junction had 12 bases not matched to a gene; V was cut back by 2 bases and J by 2 bases.

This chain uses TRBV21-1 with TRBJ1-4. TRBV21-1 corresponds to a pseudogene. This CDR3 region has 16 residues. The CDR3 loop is CASSNRVGVTNEKLFF. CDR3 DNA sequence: TGTGCCAGCAGCAACCGGGTCGGGGTGACTAATGAAAAACTGTTTTTT.

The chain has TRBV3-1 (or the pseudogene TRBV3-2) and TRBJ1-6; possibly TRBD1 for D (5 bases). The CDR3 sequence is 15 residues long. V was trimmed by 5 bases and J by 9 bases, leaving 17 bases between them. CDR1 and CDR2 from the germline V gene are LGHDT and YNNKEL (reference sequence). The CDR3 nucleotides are TGTGCCAGCAGCGCCCGTGACAGAACTGGTTCACCCCTCCACTTT. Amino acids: CASSARDRTGSPLHF.

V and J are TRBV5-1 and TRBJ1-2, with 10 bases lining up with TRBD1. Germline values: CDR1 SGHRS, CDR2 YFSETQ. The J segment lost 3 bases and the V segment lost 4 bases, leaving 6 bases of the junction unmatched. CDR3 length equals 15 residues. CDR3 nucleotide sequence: TGCGCCAGCAGCCGGGGACAGGGGAAGGACTATGGCTACACCTTC. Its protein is CASSRGQGKDYGYTF.

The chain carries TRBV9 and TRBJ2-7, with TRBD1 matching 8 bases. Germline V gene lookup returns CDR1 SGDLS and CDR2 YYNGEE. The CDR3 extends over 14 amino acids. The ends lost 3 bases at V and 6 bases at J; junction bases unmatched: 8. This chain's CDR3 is CASSARQGPGEQYF. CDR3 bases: TGTGCCAGCAGCGCCCGACAGGGGCCGGGCGAGCAGTACTTC.